The 16 T cell receptor beta chains in this list originate from one sample, sequenced in a study of blood T cell repertoires in COVID-19. Sequencing used immunoSEQ multiplex PCR; TCRdb keeps in-frame clones, though not all of them. This table holds about 100,000 clones, 85% to 90% found once. Sequences were obtained from peripheral blood. The receptor set was obtained from an elderly woman with acute or convalescent COVID-19.

This sequence joins TRBV29-1 and TRBJ1-1; D unclear. Trimming pared 0 bases from V and 3 bases from J, leaving 17 bases between. The CDR3 sequence is 16 residues long. CDR1 is SQVTM, CDR2 ANQGSEA, per germline. CDR3: CSVEDPLPGAHTEAFF. The CDR3, as DNA: TGCAGCGTTGAAGACCCCCTACCAGGTGCGCACACTGAAGCTTTCTTT.

This chain connects TRBV5-1 to TRBJ1-6; TRBD1 matches 12 bases. Germline-derived CDR1 and CDR2 are SGHRS and YFSETQ. The CDR3 spans 16 residues. V was clipped by 5 bases and J by 6 bases; unmatched bases: 6. The CDR3: CASRPGQGAGNSPLHF. The DNA of the CDR3 is TGCGCCAGCAGGCCGGGACAGGGGGCCGGTAATTCACCCCTCCACTTT.

This rearrangement joins TRBV15 to TRBJ2-5; D is perhaps TRBD2 (5 bases). V lost 3 bases and J lost 5, with 10 bases in between. Germline V gives CDR1 LNHNV, CDR2 YYDKDF (reference sequence). This CDR3 contains 13 residues. The DNA for the CDR3 is TGTGCCACCAGCAGGGGTAGGGAGGAGACCCAGTACTTC. Protein sequence: CATSRGREETQYF.

This clone has more than one count but fewer than ten. This chain uses TRBV2 with TRBJ1-1; D call uncertain. The V end lost 6 bases, the J end lost 0 bases, and 11 bases lay between the germline ends. This CDR3 is built from 14 residues. Germline loops: CDR1 SNHLY, CDR2 FYNNEI. The CDR3 loop reads CASSETTVNTEAFF. The DNA for the CDR3 is TGTGCCAGCAGCGAAACAACAGTGAACACTGAAGCTTTCTTT.

The sample holds one count of this clone. The rearrangement links TRBV5-6 to TRBJ2-7; 11 positions match TRBD1. Germline V gene lookup returns CDR1 SGHDT and CDR2 YYEEEE. V lost 0 bases and J lost 3; bases outside the gene matches: 2. The CDR3 sequence is 15 residues long. The CDR3 is CASSLGTGGFYEQYF. The DNA of the CDR3 is TGTGCCAGCAGCTTGGGGACAGGGGGCTTCTACGAGCAGTACTTC.

This chain links TRBV30 with TRBJ2-7; TRBD2 aligns across 8 bases. Germline V gene sequence: CDR1 GTSNPN, CDR2 SVGIG (reference sequence). Unmatched junction bases numbered 5, after V lost 3 bases and J lost 4 bases. The CDR3 is made up of 13 amino acids. CDR3 sequence: CAWSRGGGYEQYF. CDR3 sequence (DNA): TGTGCCTGGAGCCGGGGGGGCGGGTACGAGCAGTACTTC.

The chain carries TRBV28 and TRBJ1-2; 9 bases are a match to TRBD1. V shed 6 bases and J 2 bases; nucleotides not matched to a gene: 10. This CDR3 has 16 residues. Germline CDR1 is MDHEN and CDR2 is SYDVKM. CDR3 region: CASSWRGDRANYGYTF. As DNA, the CDR3 is TGTGCCAGCAGCTGGAGAGGGGACAGGGCCAACTATGGCTACACCTTC.

This clone was observed a handful of times. The rearrangement uses TRBV10-3 and TRBJ2-2; 8 bases are a match to TRBD1. Germline loops: CDR1 ENHRY, CDR2 SYGVKD. The CDR3 contains 14 residues. Here the CDR3 reads CASNQGASTGELFF. CDR3 in DNA: TGTGCATCCAACCAGGGGGCAAGCACCGGGGAGCTGTTTTTT.

The chain joins TRBV19 to TRBJ1-1, with a tentative D call TRBD1 (6 bases). The germline V and J ends were trimmed by 1 base and 4 bases, with 13 bases remaining between them. CDR1 LNHDA and CDR2 SQIVND come from the germline V gene (reference sequence). The CDR3 has 15 amino acids. The CDR3 DNA follows: TGTGCCAGTAGTATAGGAGCCAGGGGATTCACTGAAGCTTTCTTT. Protein: CASSIGARGFTEAFF. The full variable domain, in which reference TRBV19 and TRBJ1-1 provide the parts outside the CDR3, is DGGITQSPKYLFRKEGQNVTLSCEQNLNHDAMYWYRQDPGQGLRLIYYSQIVNDFQKGDIAEGYSVSREKKESFPLTVTSAQKNPTAFYLCASSIGARGFTEAFFGQGTRLTVV.

V gene TRBV2 combines with J gene TRBJ2-5, with TRBD2 matching 8 bases. With V trimmed by 6 bases and J by 0 bases, 6 bases remained unmatched. Germline assignment: CDR1 SNHLY and CDR2 FYNNEI. The CDR3 contains 15 residues. The CDR3 sequence: CASSGGAAYQETQYF. DNA of the CDR3: TGTGCCAGCAGCGGGGGGGCGGCGTACCAAGAGACCCAGTACTTC.

J is TRBJ2-3 and V is TRBV30; possible D gene TRBD1, 5 bases. V was trimmed by 1 base and J by 3 bases, leaving 5 bases between them. The CDR3 covers 12 residues. The germline V gene encodes CDR1 GTSNPN and CDR2 SVGIG (reference sequence). CDR3 region: CAWSGQTDTQYF. Here the CDR3 DNA reads TGTGCCTGGAGTGGACAGACAGATACGCAGTATTTT. Full variable domain (missing parts from reference TRBV30 and TRBJ2-3): SQTIHQWPATLVQPVGSPLSLECTVEGTSNPNLYWYRQAAGRGLQLLFYSVGIGQISSEVPQNLSASRPQDRQFILSSKKLLLSDSGFYLCAWSGQTDTQYFGPGTRLTVL.

The V gene is TRBV4-3, the J gene TRBJ2-1, with D perhaps TRBD1 (5 bases). The CDR3 loop spans 16 amino acids. Germline CDR1 is LGHNA and CDR2 is YSLEER. V lost 0 bases and J lost 1, with 10 bases in between. This CDR3 reads CASSQDGQGSYNEQFF. The CDR3 DNA follows: TGCGCCAGCAGCCAAGACGGACAAGGGTCCTACAATGAGCAGTTCTTC.

The J gene is TRBJ1-6, the V gene TRBV6-6; 7 bases are a match to TRBD1. Germline V CDR1 and CDR2: MNHNY, SVGAGI (reference sequence). The CDR3 has 19 residues. V gave up 5 bases and J gave up 0 bases; unmatched junction bases: 13. Written as DNA, the CDR3 is TGTGCCAGCAGTCCTACCCGACAGGGCAGGAGCTCCTATAATTCACCCCTCCACTTT. This encodes CASSPTRQGRSSYNSPLHF.

The CDR3 nucleotides are TGTGCCAGCAGAACGTACAGGGGTAACTATGGCTACACCTTC. Translating it yields CASRTYRGNYGYTF. This rearrangement joins TRBV28 to TRBJ1-2; 7 bases are a match to TRBD1. CDR3 length: 14 amino acids. Trimming at V came to 6 bases and at J to 1 base, leaving 5 bases not matched to a gene. Germline V lookup: CDR1 MDHEN, CDR2 SYDVKM.

The chain carries TRBV27 and TRBJ2-7, with D possibly matching TRBD1 (6 bases). CDR1 is MNHEY and CDR2 is SMNVEV in the germline V gene (reference sequence). Trimming took 6 bases from V and 3 from J, leaving 15 bases between them. This CDR3 contains 14 residues. CDR3 coding DNA: TGTGCCAGCAGGAGGACAGAAATCAGCTACGAGCAGTACTTC. Protein sequence: CASRRTEISYEQYF.

J is TRBJ2-7 and V is TRBV12-3 or TRBV12-4; D may be TRBD1 (6 bases). The V end lost 4 bases, the J end lost 1 base, and 8 bases lay between the germline ends. CDR3 length: 13 amino acids. The CDR3 loop is CASSSQGSYEQYF. CDR3 in DNA: TGTGCCAGCAGTTCACAGGGATCCTACGAGCAGTACTTC.